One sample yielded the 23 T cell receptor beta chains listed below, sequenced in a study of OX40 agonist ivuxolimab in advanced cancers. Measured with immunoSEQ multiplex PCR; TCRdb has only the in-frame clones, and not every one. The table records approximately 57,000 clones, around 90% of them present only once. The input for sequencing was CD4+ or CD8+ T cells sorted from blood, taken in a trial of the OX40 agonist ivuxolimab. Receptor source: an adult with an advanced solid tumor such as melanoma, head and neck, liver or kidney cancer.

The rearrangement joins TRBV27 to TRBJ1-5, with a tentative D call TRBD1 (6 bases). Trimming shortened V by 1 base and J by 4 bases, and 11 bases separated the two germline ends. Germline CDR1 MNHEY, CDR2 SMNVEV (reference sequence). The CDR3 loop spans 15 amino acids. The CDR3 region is CASSLWGASNQPQHF. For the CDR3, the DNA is TGTGCCAGCAGTTTATGGGGGGCCTCAAATCAGCCCCAGCATTTT.

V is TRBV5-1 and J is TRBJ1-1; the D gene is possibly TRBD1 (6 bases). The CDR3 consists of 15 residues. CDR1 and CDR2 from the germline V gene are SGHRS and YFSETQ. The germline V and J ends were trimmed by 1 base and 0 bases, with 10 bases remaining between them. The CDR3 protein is CASSLLGGMNTEAFF. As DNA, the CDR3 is TGCGCCAGCAGCTTGTTAGGGGGAATGAACACTGAAGCTTTCTTT.

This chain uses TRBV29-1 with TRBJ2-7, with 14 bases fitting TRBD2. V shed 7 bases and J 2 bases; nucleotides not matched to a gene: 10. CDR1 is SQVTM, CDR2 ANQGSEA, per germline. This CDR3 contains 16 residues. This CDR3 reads CSAGTSGSGYPYEQYF. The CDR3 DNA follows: TGCAGCGCTGGGACTAGCGGGAGCGGATACCCCTACGAGCAGTACTTC.

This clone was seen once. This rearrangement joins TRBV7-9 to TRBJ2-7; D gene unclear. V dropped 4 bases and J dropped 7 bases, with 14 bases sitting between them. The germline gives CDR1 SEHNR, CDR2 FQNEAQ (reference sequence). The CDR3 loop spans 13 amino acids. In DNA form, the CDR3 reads TGTGCCAGCAGCTCAGGACCAGACCTTGAGCAGTACTTC. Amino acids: CASSSGPDLEQYF. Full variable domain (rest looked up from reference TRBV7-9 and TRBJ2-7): DTGVSQNPRHKITKRGQNVTFRCDPISEHNRLYWYRQTLGQGPEFLTYFQNEAQLEKSRLLSDRFSAERPKGSFSTLEIQRTEQGDSAMYLCASSSGPDLEQYFGPGTRLTVT.

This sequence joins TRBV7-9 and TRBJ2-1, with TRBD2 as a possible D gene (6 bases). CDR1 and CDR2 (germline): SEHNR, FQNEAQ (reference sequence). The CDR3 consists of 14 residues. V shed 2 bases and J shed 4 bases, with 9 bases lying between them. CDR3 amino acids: CASSLPGLYNEQFF. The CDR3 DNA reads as TGTGCCAGCAGCTTACCGGGACTTTACAATGAGCAGTTCTTC.

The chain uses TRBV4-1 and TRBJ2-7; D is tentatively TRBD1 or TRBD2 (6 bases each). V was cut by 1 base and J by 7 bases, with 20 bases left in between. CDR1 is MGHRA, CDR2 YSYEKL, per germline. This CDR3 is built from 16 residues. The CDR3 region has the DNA TGCGCCAGCAGCCAAGGGACAGCGGGCCGTTTGGAGGAGCAGTACGTC. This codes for CASSQGTAGRLEEQYV.

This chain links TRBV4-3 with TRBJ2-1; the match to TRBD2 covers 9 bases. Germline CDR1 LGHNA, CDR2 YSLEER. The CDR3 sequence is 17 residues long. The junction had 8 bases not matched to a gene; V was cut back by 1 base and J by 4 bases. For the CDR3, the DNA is TGCGCCAGCAGCCAAGTATCGGCGGGAGGGCCTTACAATGAGCAGTTCTTC. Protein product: CASSQVSAGGPYNEQFF.

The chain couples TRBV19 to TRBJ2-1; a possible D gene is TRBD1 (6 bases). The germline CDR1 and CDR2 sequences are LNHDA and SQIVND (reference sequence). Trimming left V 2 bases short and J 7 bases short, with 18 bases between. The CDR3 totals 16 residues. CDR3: CASSILQGRIANEQFF. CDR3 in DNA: TGTGCCAGTAGTATATTACAGGGACGGATAGCGAATGAGCAGTTCTTC.

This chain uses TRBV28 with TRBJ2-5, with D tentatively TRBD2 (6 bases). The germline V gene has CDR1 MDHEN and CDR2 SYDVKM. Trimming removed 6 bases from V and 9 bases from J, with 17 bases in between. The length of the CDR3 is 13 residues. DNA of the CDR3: TGTGCCAGCAGGGAGGGACTTGGGCTGGCCCAGTACTTC. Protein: CASREGLGLAQYF.

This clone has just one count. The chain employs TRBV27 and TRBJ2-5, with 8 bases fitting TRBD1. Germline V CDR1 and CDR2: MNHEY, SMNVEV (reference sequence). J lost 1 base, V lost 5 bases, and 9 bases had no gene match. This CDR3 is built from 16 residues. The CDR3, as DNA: TGTGCCAGCAGTGGCCGAAGGACAGGGCCCCAAGAGACCCAGTACTTC. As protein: CASSGRRTGPQETQYF.

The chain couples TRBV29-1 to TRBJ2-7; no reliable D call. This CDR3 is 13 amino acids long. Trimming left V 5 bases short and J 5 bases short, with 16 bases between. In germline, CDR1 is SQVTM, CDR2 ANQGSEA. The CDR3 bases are TGCAGCGTTATCACACCCCAGAGGAACGAGCAGTACGTC. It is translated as CSVITPQRNEQYV.

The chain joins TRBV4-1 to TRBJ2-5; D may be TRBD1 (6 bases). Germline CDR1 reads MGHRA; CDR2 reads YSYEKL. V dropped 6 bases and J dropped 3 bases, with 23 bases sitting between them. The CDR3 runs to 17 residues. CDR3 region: CASSLSKSGVEEETQYF. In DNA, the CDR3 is TGCGCCAGCAGTCTCTCCAAGTCAGGGGTCGAGGAAGAGACCCAGTACTTC.

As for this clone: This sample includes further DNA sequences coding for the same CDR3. CDR3 region: CASSLLADNEQFF. The CDR3 DNA is TGTGCCAGTAGTCTACTAGCGGACAATGAGCAGTTCTTC. The V and J genes are TRBV19 and TRBJ2-1; 8 bases line up with TRBD2. V gave up 5 bases and J gave up 5 bases; unmatched junction bases: 2. The CDR3 has 13 amino acids. Per the germline V gene, CDR1 is LNHDA and CDR2 is SQIVND (reference sequence).

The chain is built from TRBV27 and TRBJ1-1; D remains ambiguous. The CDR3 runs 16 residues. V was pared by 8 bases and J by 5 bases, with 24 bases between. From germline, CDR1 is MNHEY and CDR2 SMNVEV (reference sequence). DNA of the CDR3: TGTGCCAGCTTTCCGGGTATATCTACGAAACTGACTGAAGCTTTCTTT. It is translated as CASFPGISTKLTEAFF.

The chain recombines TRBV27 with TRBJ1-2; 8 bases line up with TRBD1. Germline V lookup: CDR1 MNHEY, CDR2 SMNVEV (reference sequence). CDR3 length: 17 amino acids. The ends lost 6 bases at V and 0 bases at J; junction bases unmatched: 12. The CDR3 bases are TGTGCCAGCAGACCCATCACCGGGACAGGCCCTAACTATGGCTACACCTTC. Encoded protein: CASRPITGTGPNYGYTF.

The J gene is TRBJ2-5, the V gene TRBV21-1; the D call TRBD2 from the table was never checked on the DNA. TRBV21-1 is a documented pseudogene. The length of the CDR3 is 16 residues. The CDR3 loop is CASSKEYSGGRETQYF. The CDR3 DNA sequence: TGTGCCAGCAGCAAAGAGTATAGCGGGGGGCGGGAGACCCAGTACTTC.

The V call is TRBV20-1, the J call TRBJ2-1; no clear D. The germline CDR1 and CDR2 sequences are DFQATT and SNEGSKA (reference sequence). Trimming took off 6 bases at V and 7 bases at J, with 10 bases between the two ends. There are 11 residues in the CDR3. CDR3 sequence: CSAISGNEQFF. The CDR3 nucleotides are TGCAGTGCGATCTCCGGTAATGAGCAGTTCTTC.

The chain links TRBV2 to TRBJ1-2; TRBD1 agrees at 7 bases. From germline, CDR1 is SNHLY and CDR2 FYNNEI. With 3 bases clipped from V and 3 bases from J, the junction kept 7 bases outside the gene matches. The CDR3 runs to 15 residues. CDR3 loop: CASSDRTGSYYGYTF. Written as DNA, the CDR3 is TGTGCCAGCAGTGATCGGACAGGATCATACTATGGCTACACCTTC.

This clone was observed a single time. CDR3 loop: CASSHGTGLTEAFF. The CDR3 nucleotides are TGTGCCAGTAGTCATGGAACAGGCCTCACTGAAGCTTTCTTT. This chain joins TRBV19 and TRBJ1-1; weak D call: TRBD1 (5 bases). CDR1 and CDR2 from the germline V gene are LNHDA and SQIVND (reference sequence). This CDR3 is 14 amino acids long. V lost 5 bases, J lost 4 bases, and 14 bases lay in between.

CDR3: CASSPGDHMNTEAFF. The DNA of the CDR3 is TGTGCCAGCAGCCCCGGTGATCACATGAACACTGAAGCTTTCTTT. The gene calls are TRBV28 and TRBJ1-1; D call uncertain. This CDR3 has 15 residues. From germline, CDR1 is MDHEN and CDR2 SYDVKM. V gave up 6 bases and J gave up 0 bases, with 14 bases separating them.

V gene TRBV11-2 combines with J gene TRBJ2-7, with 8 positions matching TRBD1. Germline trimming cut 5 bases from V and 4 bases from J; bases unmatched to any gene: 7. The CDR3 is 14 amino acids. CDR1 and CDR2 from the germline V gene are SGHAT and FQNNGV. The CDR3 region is CASSLGTGSYEQYV. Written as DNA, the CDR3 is TGTGCCAGCAGCCTCGGGACAGGATCGTACGAGCAGTACGTC.

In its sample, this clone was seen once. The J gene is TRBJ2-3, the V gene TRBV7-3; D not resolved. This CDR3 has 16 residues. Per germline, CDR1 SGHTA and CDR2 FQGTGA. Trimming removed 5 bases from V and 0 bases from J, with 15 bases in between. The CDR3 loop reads CASSPQVGGSTDTQYF. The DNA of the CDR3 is TGTGCCAGCAGCCCCCAGGTGGGCGGAAGCACAGATACGCAGTATTTT.

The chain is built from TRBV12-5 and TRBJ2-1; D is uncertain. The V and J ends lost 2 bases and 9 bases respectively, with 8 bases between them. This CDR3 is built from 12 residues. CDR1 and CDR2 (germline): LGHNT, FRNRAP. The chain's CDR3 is CASGLWAGEQFF. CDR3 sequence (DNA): TGTGCTAGTGGTTTGTGGGCAGGTGAGCAGTTCTTC.